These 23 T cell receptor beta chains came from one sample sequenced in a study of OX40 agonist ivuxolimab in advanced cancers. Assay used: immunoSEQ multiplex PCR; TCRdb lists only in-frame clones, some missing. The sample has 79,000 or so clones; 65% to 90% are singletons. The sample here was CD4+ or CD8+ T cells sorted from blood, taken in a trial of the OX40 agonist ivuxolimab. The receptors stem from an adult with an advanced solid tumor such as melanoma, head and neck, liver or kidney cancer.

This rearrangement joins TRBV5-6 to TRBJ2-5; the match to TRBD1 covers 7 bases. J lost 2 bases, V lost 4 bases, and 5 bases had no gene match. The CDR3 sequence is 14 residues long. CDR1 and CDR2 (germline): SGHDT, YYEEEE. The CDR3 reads CASSLGTVQETQYF. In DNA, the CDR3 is TGTGCCAGCAGCCTCGGGACAGTACAAGAGACCCAGTACTTC.

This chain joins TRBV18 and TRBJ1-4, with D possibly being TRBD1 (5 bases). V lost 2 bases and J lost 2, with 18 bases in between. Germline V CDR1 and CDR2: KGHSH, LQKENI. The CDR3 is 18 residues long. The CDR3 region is CASSPFPLSSGTNEKLFF. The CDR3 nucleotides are TGTGCCAGCTCACCATTCCCGCTCTCATCAGGGACTAATGAAAAACTGTTTTTT.

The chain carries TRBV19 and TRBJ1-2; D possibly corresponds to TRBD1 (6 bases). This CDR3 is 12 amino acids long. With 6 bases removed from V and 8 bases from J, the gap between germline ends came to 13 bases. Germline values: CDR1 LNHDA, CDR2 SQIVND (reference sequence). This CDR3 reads CASSNRAHGYTF. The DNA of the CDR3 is TGTGCCAGTAGCAACAGGGCCCACGGCTACACCTTC.

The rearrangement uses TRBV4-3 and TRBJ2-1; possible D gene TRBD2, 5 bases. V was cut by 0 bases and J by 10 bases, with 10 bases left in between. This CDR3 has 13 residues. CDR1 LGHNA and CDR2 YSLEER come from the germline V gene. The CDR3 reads CASSQDGRKEQFF. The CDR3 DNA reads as TGCGCCAGCAGCCAAGATGGGAGAAAAGAGCAGTTCTTC.

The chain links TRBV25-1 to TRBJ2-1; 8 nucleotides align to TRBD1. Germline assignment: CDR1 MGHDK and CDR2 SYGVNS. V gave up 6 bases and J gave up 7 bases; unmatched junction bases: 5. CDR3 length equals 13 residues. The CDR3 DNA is TGTGCCAGCAGGACAGGGGTAGGAAATGAGCAGTTCTTC. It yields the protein CASRTGVGNEQFF.

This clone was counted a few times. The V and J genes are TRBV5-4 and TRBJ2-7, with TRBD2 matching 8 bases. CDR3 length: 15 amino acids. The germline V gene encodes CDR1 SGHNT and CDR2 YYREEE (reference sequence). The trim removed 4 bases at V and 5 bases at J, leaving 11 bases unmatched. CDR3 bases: TGTGCCAGCAGCGGACCGGGACTAGTTTCCCACGAGCAGTACTTC. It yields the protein CASSGPGLVSHEQYF.

The CDR3 here is CASSDAGTAYRAGELFF. The CDR3 DNA sequence: TGTGCCAGCAGCGACGCCGGGACGGCCTATAGGGCCGGGGAGCTGTTTTTT. The gene calls are TRBV7-2 and TRBJ2-2; D assignment may be TRBD1 or TRBD2 (5 bases each). The germline V and J ends were trimmed by 5 bases and 6 bases, with 22 bases remaining between them. This CDR3 spans 17 amino acids. Germline lookup yields CDR1 SGHTA and CDR2 FQGNSA.

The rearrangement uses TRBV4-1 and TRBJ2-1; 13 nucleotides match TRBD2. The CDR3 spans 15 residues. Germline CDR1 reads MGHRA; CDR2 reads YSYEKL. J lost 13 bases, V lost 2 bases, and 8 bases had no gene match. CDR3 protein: CASSQLPGTSGKQFF. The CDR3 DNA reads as TGCGCCAGCAGCCAACTACCCGGGACTAGCGGGAAACAGTTCTTC.

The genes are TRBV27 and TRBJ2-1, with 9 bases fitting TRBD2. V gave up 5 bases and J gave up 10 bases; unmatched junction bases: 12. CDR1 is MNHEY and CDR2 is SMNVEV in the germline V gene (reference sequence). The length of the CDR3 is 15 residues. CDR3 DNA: TGTGCCAGCAGTCAGGGGCGGGGGGGTCTTAAGGAGCAGTTCTTC. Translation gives CASSQGRGGLKEQFF.

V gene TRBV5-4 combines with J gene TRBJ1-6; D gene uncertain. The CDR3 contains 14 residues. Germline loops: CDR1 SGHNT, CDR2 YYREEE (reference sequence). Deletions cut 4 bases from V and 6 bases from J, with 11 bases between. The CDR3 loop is CASSTDRSNSPLHF. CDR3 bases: TGTGCCAGCAGCACGGACCGAAGTAATTCACCCCTCCACTTT.

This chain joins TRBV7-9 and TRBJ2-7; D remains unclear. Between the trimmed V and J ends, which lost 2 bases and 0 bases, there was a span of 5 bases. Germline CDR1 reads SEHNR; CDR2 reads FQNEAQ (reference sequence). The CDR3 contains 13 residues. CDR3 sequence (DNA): TGTGCCAGCAGCTTAACGAACTCCTACGAGCAGTACTTC. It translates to CASSLTNSYEQYF.

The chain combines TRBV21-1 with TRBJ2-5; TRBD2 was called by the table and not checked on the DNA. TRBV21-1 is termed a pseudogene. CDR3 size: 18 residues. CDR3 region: CASSKETGVLPFQETQYF. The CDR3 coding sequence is TGTGCCAGCAGCAAAGAGACGGGGGTCCTACCATTCCAAGAGACCCAGTACTTC.

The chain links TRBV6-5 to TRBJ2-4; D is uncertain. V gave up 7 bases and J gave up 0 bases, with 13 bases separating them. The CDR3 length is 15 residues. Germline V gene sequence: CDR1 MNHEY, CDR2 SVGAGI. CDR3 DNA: TGTGCCAGCATTCAACTGACACTAGCCAAAAACATTCAGTACTTC. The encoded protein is CASIQLTLAKNIQYF.

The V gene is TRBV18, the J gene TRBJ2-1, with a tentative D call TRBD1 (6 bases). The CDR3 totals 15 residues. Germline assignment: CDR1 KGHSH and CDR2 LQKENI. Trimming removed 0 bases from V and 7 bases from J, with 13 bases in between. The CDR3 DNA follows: TGTGCCAGCTCACCACCCCAGGGGTTAAGTAATGAGCAGTTCTTC. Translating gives CASSPPQGLSNEQFF.

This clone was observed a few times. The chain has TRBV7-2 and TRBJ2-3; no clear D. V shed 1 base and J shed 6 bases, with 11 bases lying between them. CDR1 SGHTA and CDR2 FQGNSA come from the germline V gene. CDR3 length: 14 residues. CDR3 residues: CASSLGWARDTQYF. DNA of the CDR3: TGTGCCAGCAGCTTAGGGTGGGCCCGGGATACGCAGTATTTT.

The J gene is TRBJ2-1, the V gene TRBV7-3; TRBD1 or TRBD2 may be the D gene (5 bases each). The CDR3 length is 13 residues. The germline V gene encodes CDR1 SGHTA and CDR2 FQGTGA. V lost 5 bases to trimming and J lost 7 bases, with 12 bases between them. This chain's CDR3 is CASSLGETNEQFF. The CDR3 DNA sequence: TGTGCCAGCAGCCTGGGGGAAACTAATGAGCAGTTCTTC.

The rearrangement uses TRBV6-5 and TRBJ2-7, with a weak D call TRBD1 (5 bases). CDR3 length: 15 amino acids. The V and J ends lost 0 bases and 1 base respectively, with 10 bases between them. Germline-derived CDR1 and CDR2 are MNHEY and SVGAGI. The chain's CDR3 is CASSYSQGGSYEQYF. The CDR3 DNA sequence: TGTGCCAGCAGTTACTCGCAGGGCGGTTCCTACGAGCAGTACTTC.

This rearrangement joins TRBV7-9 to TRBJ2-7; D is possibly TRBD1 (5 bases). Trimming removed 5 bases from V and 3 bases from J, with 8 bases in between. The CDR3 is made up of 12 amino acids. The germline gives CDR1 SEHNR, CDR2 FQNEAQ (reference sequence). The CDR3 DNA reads TGTGCCAGCAGCCTGGACATCTACGAGCAGTACTTC. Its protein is CASSLDIYEQYF. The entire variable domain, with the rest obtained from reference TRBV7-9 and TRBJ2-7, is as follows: DTGVSQNPRHKITKRGQNVTFRCDPISEHNRLYWYRQTLGQGPEFLTYFQNEAQLEKSRLLSDRFSAERPKGSFSTLEIQRTEQGDSAMYLCASSLDIYEQYFGPGTRLTVT.

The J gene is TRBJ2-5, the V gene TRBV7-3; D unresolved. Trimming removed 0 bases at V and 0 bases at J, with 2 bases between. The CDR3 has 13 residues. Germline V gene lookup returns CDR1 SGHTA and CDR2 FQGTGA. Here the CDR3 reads CASSLTDQETQYF. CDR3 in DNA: TGTGCCAGCAGCTTAACAGACCAAGAGACCCAGTACTTC.

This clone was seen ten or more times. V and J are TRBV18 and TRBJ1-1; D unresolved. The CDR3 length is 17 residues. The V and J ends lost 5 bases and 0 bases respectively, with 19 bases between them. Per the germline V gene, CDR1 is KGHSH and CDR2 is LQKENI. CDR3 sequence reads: CASSTPGASSLNTEAFF. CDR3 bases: TGTGCCAGCTCAACTCCGGGAGCCTCTTCTTTGAACACTGAAGCTTTCTTT.

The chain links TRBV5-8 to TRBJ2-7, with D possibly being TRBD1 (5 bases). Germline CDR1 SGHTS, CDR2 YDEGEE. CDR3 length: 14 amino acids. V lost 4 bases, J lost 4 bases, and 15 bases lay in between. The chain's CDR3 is CASSQSHYRYEQYF. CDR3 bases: TGTGCCAGCAGCCAGAGCCATTACAGGTACGAGCAGTACTTC.

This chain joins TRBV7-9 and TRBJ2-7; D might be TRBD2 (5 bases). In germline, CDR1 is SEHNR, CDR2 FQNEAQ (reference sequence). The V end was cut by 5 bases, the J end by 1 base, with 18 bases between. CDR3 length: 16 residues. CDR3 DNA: TGTGCCAGCAGCCTTCCCGGAGCAAGCGGATCCTACGAGCAGTACTTC. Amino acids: CASSLPGASGSYEQYF.

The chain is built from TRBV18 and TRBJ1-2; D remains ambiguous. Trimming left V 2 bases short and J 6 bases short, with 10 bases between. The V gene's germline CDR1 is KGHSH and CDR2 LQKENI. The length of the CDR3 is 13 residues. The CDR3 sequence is CASSPGRADGYTF. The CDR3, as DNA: TGTGCCAGCTCACCAGGGAGGGCGGATGGCTACACCTTC.